A single sample gave rise to the 24 T cell receptor beta chains below, sequenced in a study of shared clonotypes between healthy human individuals. This table comes from immunoSEQ multiplex PCR, and its TCRdb copy is limited to in-frame clones, with some not included. This sample carries fewer than 2.5 million clones, approximately 93% of them seen once, and the ten largest clones take 0.36%. The sequenced material came from naive CD4+ T cells from PBMCs. Subset specified: CD45RA+ positively selected. The source of these receptors is a man between 18 and 29 years old in good health. Some clones in this sample may be carry-over from other donors' samples.

The chain joins TRBV9 to TRBJ2-5, with 7 bases fitting TRBD1. This CDR3 has 15 amino acids. The germline CDR1 and CDR2 sequences are SGDLS and YYNGEE. Trimming cost V 3 bases and J 2 bases; bases outside gene matches: 7. CDR3 sequence (DNA): TGTGCCAGCAGCGCCTGGGACAGCGGACAAGAGACCCAGTACTTC. Translating it yields CASSAWDSGQETQYF. The variable domain in full, completed from reference TRBV9 and TRBJ2-5, reads DSGVTQTPKHLITATGQRVTLRCSPRSGDLSVYWYQQSLDQGLQFLIQYYNGEERAKGNILERFSAQQFPDLHSELNLSSLELGDSALYFCASSAWDSGQETQYFGPGTRLLVL.

J is TRBJ2-1 and V is TRBV10-3; D perhaps matches TRBD2 (5 bases). Germline V gene sequence: CDR1 ENHRY, CDR2 SYGVKD. This CDR3 spans 15 amino acids. Trimming took off 0 bases at V and 6 bases at J, with 12 bases between the two ends. The CDR3 DNA sequence: TGTGCCATCAGTGAGTCAACAGCGGCTGGCAATGAGCAGTTCTTC. It translates to CAISESTAAGNEQFF.

As regards this clone: The same CDR3 arises from other DNA sequences in this sample as well. The gene calls are TRBV5-1 and TRBJ2-2; D unresolved. This CDR3 contains 13 residues. V gave up 0 bases and J gave up 4 bases, with 4 bases separating them. Germline CDR1 SGHRS, CDR2 YFSETQ. Written as DNA, the CDR3 is TGCGCCAGCAGCTTGGGAAGCACCGGGGAGCTGTTTTTT. Residues: CASSLGSTGELFF.

This chain's CDR3 is CASRVFSGSGEQYF. CDR3 DNA sequence: TGTGCCAGCAGGGTCTTCAGCGGGAGCGGCGAGCAGTACTTC. This chain uses TRBV28 with TRBJ2-7; 8 bases are shared with TRBD2. V lost 6 bases to trimming and J lost 6 bases; unmatched junction nucleotides: 10. The germline V gene has CDR1 MDHEN and CDR2 SYDVKM. This CDR3 has 14 residues. Filled out from reference TRBV28 and TRBJ2-7, the complete variable domain reads DVKVTQSSRYLVKRTGEKVFLECVQDMDHENMFWYRQDPGLGLRLIYFSYDVKMKEKGDIPEGYSVSREKKERFSLILESASTNQTSMYLCASRVFSGSGEQYFGPGTRLTVT.

The CDR3 DNA sequence: TGCGCCAGCAGCCGGGACACTTACACCGGGGAGCTGTTTTTT. It encodes CASSRDTYTGELFF. The V call is TRBV5-1, the J call TRBJ2-2; tentative D call: TRBD1 (6 bases). Germline V gene data show CDR1 as SGHRS and CDR2 as YFSETQ. With 4 bases removed from V and 3 bases from J, the gap between germline ends came to 10 bases. The CDR3 contains 14 residues. Complete variable domain (other parts from reference TRBV5-1 and TRBJ2-2): KAGVTQTPRYLIKTRGQQVTLSCSPISGHRSVSWYQQTPGQGLQFLFEYFSETQRNKGNFPGRFSGRQFSNSRSEMNVSTLELGDSALYLCASSRDTYTGELFFGEGSRLTVL.

The V call is TRBV6-5, the J call TRBJ1-5; 11 bases agree with TRBD1. Trimming removed 0 bases from V and 4 bases from J; junction bases left unmatched: 2. Germline CDR1 and CDR2: MNHEY and SVGAGI. This CDR3 is 16 amino acids long. This CDR3 is CASSYSGTGGNQPQHF. In DNA, the CDR3 is TGTGCCAGCAGTTACTCCGGGACAGGGGGAAATCAGCCCCAGCATTTT.

The gene calls are TRBV7-3 and TRBJ2-3, with 10 bases identical to TRBD2. Germline CDR1 reads SGHTA; CDR2 reads FQGTGA. Trimming took 3 bases from V and 2 from J; bases not matched to a gene: 5. This CDR3 spans 16 amino acids. The CDR3 DNA reads as TGTGCCAGCAGCTTGGGTCTAGCGGGGGTCACAGATACGCAGTATTTT. Encoded protein: CASSLGLAGVTDTQYF.

This clone has only one observation. A read error may explain this, as a much larger clone is one base away. V usage is TRBV7-6 and J usage is TRBJ1-1; unclear D gene. The CDR3 consists of 13 residues. Trimming removed 2 bases at V and 1 base at J, with 5 bases between. The V gene's germline CDR1 is SGHVS and CDR2 FNYEAQ. This CDR3 is CASSLQRNTEAFF. CDR3 sequence (DNA): TGTGCCAGCAGCTTACAGAGGAACACTGAAGCTTTCTTT.

J is TRBJ2-3 and V is TRBV27; tentative D call: TRBD2 (5 bases). Deletions cut 4 bases from V and 1 base from J, with 9 bases between. The CDR3 is 14 amino acids. Germline V gene sequence: CDR1 MNHEY, CDR2 SMNVEV (reference sequence). The CDR3 nucleotides are TGTGCCAGCAGTTGGAGGTTGGGCACAGATACGCAGTATTTT. Its translation: CASSWRLGTDTQYF.

The V and J genes are TRBV4-1 and TRBJ2-4; either TRBD1 or TRBD2 may fit D (5 bases each). The V end lost 1 base, the J end lost 0 bases, and 16 bases lay between the germline ends. The CDR3 covers 18 residues. Germline V gives CDR1 MGHRA, CDR2 YSYEKL. DNA for the CDR3: TGCGCCAGCAGCCAAGCACCGACAGCGGAACTAGCCAAAAACATTCAGTACTTC. It codes for CASSQAPTAELAKNIQYF.

The chain employs TRBV28 and TRBJ1-2; D is perhaps TRBD1 (6 bases). Germline V lookup: CDR1 MDHEN, CDR2 SYDVKM. The V and J ends lost 5 bases and 8 bases respectively, with 18 bases between them. This CDR3 has 14 amino acids. The DNA for the CDR3 is TGTGCCAGCAGTCCACCTCTGGGGGCGCAGGGCTACACCTTC. This sequence encodes CASSPPLGAQGYTF.

The rearrangement joins TRBV2 to TRBJ2-7; D not certain. Germline loops: CDR1 SNHLY, CDR2 FYNNEI. Trimming shortened V by 3 bases and J by 0 bases, and 9 bases separated the two germline ends. The CDR3 loop spans 14 amino acids. The CDR3 sequence is CASSERSVSYEQYF. CDR3 coding DNA: TGTGCCAGCAGTGAGCGTTCGGTCTCCTACGAGCAGTACTTC.

The CDR3 coding sequence is TGTGCCAGCAGTTTTGGGCAGTACTTC. Its translation: CASSFGQYF. The rearrangement uses TRBV6-1 and TRBJ2-7; D gene ambiguous. From germline, CDR1 is MNHNS and CDR2 SASEGT. V was clipped by 5 bases and J by 9 bases, with 5 bases between them. This CDR3 contains 9 residues.

The J gene is TRBJ2-1, the V gene TRBV29-1; 14 nucleotides align to TRBD2. The length of the CDR3 is 14 residues. In germline, CDR1 is SQVTM, CDR2 ANQGSEA. Unmatched junction bases numbered 8, after V lost 7 bases and J lost 9 bases. The CDR3 here is CSGGGLAGVGEQFF. The CDR3 region has the DNA TGCAGCGGGGGGGGACTAGCGGGAGTTGGTGAGCAGTTCTTC.

CDR3 residues: CASSPWEALAGGYTF. The DNA for the CDR3 is TGTGCCAGCAGTCCCTGGGAGGCCCTGGCGGGTGGCTACACCTTC. This chain uses TRBV27 with TRBJ1-2, with D uncertain. CDR3 length equals 15 residues. V was clipped by 5 bases and J by 7 bases, with 20 bases between them. CDR1 is MNHEY and CDR2 is SMNVEV in the germline V gene (reference sequence).

CDR3 nucleotides: TGTGCCAGCAGCGCGATCGGGACTAGCGGCAACGATTTCAATGAGCAGTTCTTC. Translating gives CASSAIGTSGNDFNEQFF. The chain recombines TRBV9 with TRBJ2-1; 11 nucleotides agree with TRBD2. The CDR3 is made up of 18 amino acids. V was clipped by 3 bases and J by 6 bases; unmatched bases: 14. Germline V gene lookup returns CDR1 SGDLS and CDR2 YYNGEE.

The chain combines TRBV28 with TRBJ2-7, with 9 bases lining up with TRBD2. The CDR3 runs to 14 residues. From germline, CDR1 is MDHEN and CDR2 SYDVKM. The ends lost 3 bases at V and 6 bases at J; junction bases unmatched: 6. This chain's CDR3 is CASSFAGGPSEQYF. Written as DNA, the CDR3 is TGTGCCAGCAGTTTCGCGGGAGGGCCGAGCGAGCAGTACTTC. The full variable domain, in which reference TRBV28 and TRBJ2-7 provide the parts outside the CDR3, is DVKVTQSSRYLVKRTGEKVFLECVQDMDHENMFWYRQDPGLGLRLIYFSYDVKMKEKGDIPEGYSVSREKKERFSLILESASTNQTSMYLCASSFAGGPSEQYFGPGTRLTVT.

The V and J genes are TRBV5-1 and TRBJ2-1, with no clear D. Trimming took off 4 bases at V and 9 bases at J, with 17 bases between the two ends. In germline, CDR1 is SGHRS, CDR2 YFSETQ. CDR3 length equals 14 residues. The CDR3 DNA follows: TGCGCCAGCAGCCCCACCGTGGGCGCCCGTGAGCAGTTCTTC. Its protein product is CASSPTVGAREQFF.

Only a few counts were recorded for this clone. CDR3 in amino acids: CASSLRGGANTEAFF. As DNA, the CDR3 is TGCGCCAGCAGCCTACGAGGGGGCGCGAACACTGAAGCTTTCTTT. The V call is TRBV4-1, the J call TRBJ1-1; 7 bases are shared with TRBD1. The germline V gene has CDR1 MGHRA and CDR2 YSYEKL. The CDR3 runs to 15 residues. V shed 4 bases and J 1 base; nucleotides not matched to a gene: 6.

A single count supports this clone. The V and J genes are TRBV5-8 and TRBJ1-5; no definite D call. There are 14 residues in the CDR3. Between the trimmed V and J ends, which lost 3 bases and 6 bases, there was a span of 13 bases. Germline CDR1 SGHTS, CDR2 YDEGEE. CDR3 sequence: CASSSAFIAQPQHF. Here the CDR3 DNA reads TGTGCCAGCAGCTCGGCATTTATCGCTCAGCCCCAGCATTTT.

CDR3 DNA: TGTGCCAGCACCGCGGTCCCACCCCTGAACACTGAAGCTTTCTTT. It is translated as CASTAVPPLNTEAFF. The V call is TRBV28, the J call TRBJ1-1; D unresolved. Trimming cost V 7 bases and J 0 bases, with 15 bases left between them. This CDR3 comprises 15 residues. Germline assignment: CDR1 MDHEN and CDR2 SYDVKM.

This chain uses TRBV2 with TRBJ1-5; the D gene is possibly TRBD1 (6 bases). Per germline, CDR1 SNHLY and CDR2 FYNNEI. The CDR3 runs to 14 residues. V was clipped by 8 bases and J by 1 base, with 12 bases between them. The CDR3 DNA reads as TGTGCCAGCGGAAGACAGGCGAGCAATCAGCCCCAGCATTTT. This translates into CASGRQASNQPQHF.

The chain joins TRBV19 to TRBJ1-1; D gene uncertain. From germline, CDR1 is LNHDA and CDR2 SQIVND (reference sequence). The V end lost 5 bases, the J end lost 1 base, and 14 bases lay between the germline ends. The CDR3 totals 15 residues. CDR3 region: CASSPHWGPNTEAFF. CDR3 DNA sequence: TGTGCCAGTAGTCCTCATTGGGGTCCGAACACTGAAGCTTTCTTT.

The chain is built from TRBV14 and TRBJ2-7; D gene ambiguous. Germline V gene lookup returns CDR1 SGHDN and CDR2 FVKESK. The V and J ends lost 4 bases and 1 base respectively, with 17 bases between them. This CDR3 is built from 16 residues. In DNA, the CDR3 is TGTGCCAGCAGCCCGAAGTGGCGAATAAGTTCCTACGAGCAGTACTTC. Protein sequence: CASSPKWRISSYEQYF.